One and the same sample provided the 8 T cell receptor beta chains below, sequenced in a study of cytomegalovirus exposure and HLA in healthy donors. The PCR employed 60 Vbeta primers together with 13 Jbeta primers. Data came from immunoSEQ multiplex PCR; TCRdb stores just in-frame clones and leaves some out. Counted here are 160,000 or so clones, 70% to 80% occurring once; the ten biggest clones make up 3.5% to 5.5%. The sequenced sample was PBMCs. The receptors were sampled from a man in his forties in good health and CMV-seronegative.

A note on this clone: A read error may produce the germline difference seen at one junction end. The V and J genes are TRBV7-9 and TRBJ2-5, with a tentative D call TRBD1 (5 bases). The CDR3 extends over 14 amino acids. Germline V gene sequence: CDR1 SEHNR, CDR2 FQNEAQ (reference sequence). CDR3 sequence reads: CASSLGLGQETQHF. CDR3 bases: TGTGCCAGCAGCTTAGGGCTGGGGCAGGAGACCCAGCACTTC.

As for this clone: One end of the junction fails to match germline, which may point to a read error. J is TRBJ2-5 and V is TRBV7-7; 8 nucleotides line up with TRBD1. Germline assignment: CDR1 SSHAT and CDR2 FNYEAQ (reference sequence). The CDR3 is made up of 15 amino acids. For the CDR3, the DNA is TGTGCTAGCAGCTCCCAGGGGGCCCACCAAGAGACCCAGTACTTC. This gives the protein CASSSQGAHQETQYF.

The V and J genes are TRBV19 and TRBJ2-1; 11 nucleotides match TRBD1. J gave up 8 bases and V 7 bases, and 4 bases lay outside the gene matches. The CDR3 contains 13 residues. Looked up from germline, CDR1 is LNHDA and CDR2 is SQIVND (reference sequence). CDR3 sequence: CASTRDRGDEQFF. CDR3 DNA sequence: TGTGCCAGTACTAGGGACAGGGGGGATGAGCAGTTCTTC. The variable domain in full, with the rest retrieved from reference TRBV19 and TRBJ2-1, is DGGITQSPKYLFRKEGQNVTLSCEQNLNHDAMYWYRQDPGQGLRLIYYSQIVNDFQKGDIAEGYSVSREKKESFPLTVTSAQKNPTAFYLCASTRDRGDEQFFGPGTRLTVL.

The chain joins TRBV6-5 to TRBJ2-7; D possibly corresponds to TRBD1 (6 bases). The CDR3 totals 13 residues. Trimming left V 6 bases short and J 3 bases short, with 12 bases between. Per germline, CDR1 MNHEY and CDR2 SVGAGI. The CDR3 loop reads CASRGDTSYEQYF. As DNA, the CDR3 is TGTGCCAGCAGGGGGGACACCAGCTACGAGCAGTACTTC.

V and J are TRBV5-4 and TRBJ2-3; possible D gene TRBD1, 7 bases. V was cut by 4 bases and J by 2 bases, with 14 bases left in between. Germline-derived CDR1 and CDR2 are SGHNT and YYREEE (reference sequence). The CDR3 is 15 amino acids. The CDR3 DNA reads as TGTGCCAGCAGCGGAGGGGGCCCTTACACAGATACGCAGTATTTT. Residues: CASSGGGPYTDTQYF.

Turning to this clone: The CDR3 carries no conserved terminal phenylalanine or tryptophan, so it likely arises from a read error. CDR3 amino acids: CASSLWGTEFEAFL. The DNA of the CDR3 is TGCGCCAGCAGCTTGTGGGGGACAGAATTTGAAGCTTTCCTT. The rearrangement links TRBV5-1 to TRBJ1-1; 7 bases agree with TRBD1. V lost 1 base and J lost 7; bases outside the gene matches: 7. CDR1 and CDR2 (germline): SGHRS, YFSETQ. CDR3 length: 14 residues.

The chain joins TRBV2 to TRBJ2-2, with D perhaps matching TRBD2 (6 bases). V was shortened by 10 bases and J by 6 bases, with 15 bases between the two germline ends. CDR1 SNHLY and CDR2 FYNNEI come from the germline V gene. CDR3 length: 13 residues. CDR3 in DNA: TGTGCCACCCGGTGGGACTTTTCCGGGGAGCTGTTTTTT. This codes for CATRWDFSGELFF.

The chain links TRBV27 to TRBJ2-7, with a possible D match to TRBD2 (7 bases). V gave up 5 bases and J gave up 6 bases, with 20 bases separating them. Per the germline V gene, CDR1 is MNHEY and CDR2 is SMNVEV (reference sequence). The CDR3 covers 15 residues. This CDR3 reads CASSPLAGGPPEQYF. The CDR3 nucleotides read TGTGCCAGCAGTCCTTTAGCCGGGGGGCCCCCCGAGCAGTACTTC.